One sample yielded the 21 T cell receptor beta chains listed below, sequenced in a study of tumor and adjacent non-tumor tissue in lung cancer. RNA was extracted from bulk tissue without any cell sorting. This non-tumor lung sample came from over 3 cm beyond the tumor edge. A modified ARM-PCR protocol with three rounds of nested PCR amplified TCRbeta. TCRdb reanalysed the multiplex PCR reads using MiXCR and keeps one entry per CDR3 protein. The sample includes approximately 110,000 distinct CDR3 sequences, 50% to 70% of them seen just once. Material for sequencing was distant non-tumor lung tissue. The receptors come from a man aged 55 to 70 with non-small cell lung cancer.

This clonotype has at least ten counts. This chain joins TRBV29-1 and TRBJ2-7, with 9 bases matching TRBD2. CDR1 is SQVTM and CDR2 is ANQGSEA in the germline V gene. The CDR3 is 12 residues long. Unmatched junction bases numbered 6, after V lost 7 bases and J lost 5 bases. DNA for the CDR3: TGCAGCGCCGGACTAGCGAGGAACGAGCAGTACTTC. Its protein product is CSAGLARNEQYF.

For this clonotype: Mismatch with germline at one junction end may stem from a read error. The rearrangement joins TRBV6-1 to TRBJ2-3; no clear D gene. This CDR3 has 12 amino acids. The V gene's germline CDR1 is MNHNS and CDR2 SASEGT. The CDR3 sequence: CASTQITDTRYF. CDR3 in DNA: TGTGCCAGCACCCAGATCACAGATACGCGGTATTTT.

This clonotype has ten or more counts. V usage is TRBV7-8 and J usage is TRBJ2-1; 7 bases map to TRBD2. In germline, CDR1 is SGHVS, CDR2 FQNEAQ. The CDR3 length is 15 residues. Losses at the gene ends were 5 bases for V and 6 bases for J; bases not matched to a gene: 10. The CDR3 region has the DNA TGTGCCAGCAGCCCTGAAGCGGGAACCACCAATGAGCAGTTCTTC. Translating gives CASSPEAGTTNEQFF.

The chain links TRBV4-3 to TRBJ2-1; D possibly uses TRBD1 or TRBD2 (5 bases each). This CDR3 contains 18 residues. Trimming cost V 1 base and J 5 bases, with 21 bases left between them. From germline, CDR1 is LGHNA and CDR2 YSLEER. In DNA form, the CDR3 reads TGCGCCAGCAGCCAAGGTTCCTGGGGCCCGGGAAGGAACAATGAGCAGTTCTTC. Protein sequence: CASSQGSWGPGRNNEQFF.

Note on this clonotype: The junction departs from the called germline gene at one end, perhaps through a read error. The chain links TRBV20-1 to TRBJ2-5; perhaps TRBD2 as D (5 bases). The CDR3 sequence is 13 residues long. Germline CDR1 and CDR2: DFQATT and SNEGSKA (reference sequence). The CDR3 DNA reads as TGTAGCGAACTACCAGCCTTACAGTGGACCCAGTACTTC. The encoded protein is CSELPALQWTQYF.

This chain connects TRBV6-1 to TRBJ1-5; D is perhaps TRBD1 (5 bases). Trimming stripped 6 bases from V and 2 bases from J, with 8 bases between. Germline values: CDR1 MNHNS, CDR2 SASEGT. This CDR3 region has 13 residues. Here the CDR3 reads CASRVGGNQPQHF. CDR3 DNA: TGTGCCAGCAGAGTGGGGGGCAATCAGCCCCAGCATTTT.

As for this clonotype: Likely a read error: the CDR3 ends without its conserved phenylalanine or tryptophan. The CDR3 DNA follows: TGTGCCAGCAGACCGAGAGGTGGATCTAGCACAGGTACGCAGTATCTT. This encodes CASRPRGGSSTGTQYL. The V and J genes are TRBV11-3 and TRBJ2-3; D might be TRBD1 or TRBD2, each matching 5 bases. The CDR3 has 16 amino acids. Germline CDR1 SGHNT, CDR2 YENEEA.

As regards this clonotype: One end of the junction varies from germline; a read error may be responsible. The chain uses TRBV7-9 and TRBJ2-3, with TRBD2 matching 9 bases. CDR1 SEHNR and CDR2 FQNEAQ come from the germline V gene (reference sequence). The CDR3 is 14 residues long. CDR3 sequence reads: CASTLGTSTDTQYF. CDR3 DNA: TGTGCCAGCACTCTGGGGACTAGCACTGATACGCAGTATTTT.

With regard to this clonotype: One junction end does not reproduce the germline sequence, and a read error may be involved. V usage is TRBV11-3 and J usage is TRBJ2-7, with 9 bases that match TRBD2. The length of the CDR3 is 15 residues. CDR1 and CDR2 (germline): SGHNT, YENEEA. CDR3 sequence: CTSRRASGNSYEQCF. The CDR3 DNA reads as TGTACCAGTAGGAGGGCTAGCGGGAACTCCTACGAGCAGTGCTTC.

Comments on this clonotype: A read error may account for a junction end that differs from germline. The chain combines TRBV4-2 with TRBJ2-3; TRBD2 matches 8 bases. This CDR3 has 15 amino acids. Germline V lookup: CDR1 LGHNA, CDR2 YNFKEQ. CDR3 in amino acids: CASSQGWTSTDMQYF. DNA of the CDR3: TGTGCCAGCAGCCAAGGCTGGACTAGCACAGATATGCAGTATTTT.

The CDR3 loop reads CASSLALRVQTEAFF. The CDR3 nucleotides are TGTGCCAGCAGTTTGGCGCTCAGGGTGCAAACTGAAGCTTTCTTT. The gene calls are TRBV12-3 or TRBV12-4 and TRBJ1-1; a possible D gene is TRBD1 (5 bases). This CDR3 contains 15 residues. The V end lost 3 bases, the J end lost 5 bases, and 16 bases lay between the germline ends.

This clonotype was recorded only once. V gene TRBV5-1 combines with J gene TRBJ1-2, with 9 positions matching TRBD1. The CDR3 runs to 16 residues. The V segment lost 4 bases and the J segment 6 bases; nucleotides outside the gene matches: 13. CDR1 and CDR2 from the germline V gene are SGHRS and YFSETQ. This CDR3 is CASSPWTGDRAHGYTF. The CDR3 DNA reads TGCGCCAGCAGCCCGTGGACAGGGGACCGTGCCCATGGCTACACCTTC.

This clonotype was found many times. The CDR3 loop reads CSGDPGLAGADTQYF. The CDR3 DNA follows: TGCAGCGGTGACCCGGGTCTAGCGGGAGCAGATACGCAGTATTTT. The V call is TRBV29-1, the J call TRBJ2-3; 10 bases are a match to TRBD2. Trimming took 7 bases from V and 4 from J; bases not matched to a gene: 11. Germline V CDR1 and CDR2: SQVTM, ANQGSEA. The CDR3 runs 15 residues.

V usage is TRBV7-9 and J usage is TRBJ2-1, with D possibly being TRBD2 (6 bases). From germline, CDR1 is SEHNR and CDR2 FQNEAQ (reference sequence). V dropped 2 bases and J dropped 3 bases, with 14 bases sitting between them. The CDR3 length is 16 residues. The CDR3 reads CASSLPWGGVYNEQFF. CDR3 nucleotides: TGTGCCAGCAGCTTACCCTGGGGCGGGGTCTACAATGAGCAGTTCTTC.

For this clonotype: This clone may be a read error of a much larger clone one base away. The chain combines TRBV6-5 with TRBJ1-1; D is unresolved. The length of the CDR3 is 15 residues. Germline V lookup: CDR1 MNHEY, CDR2 SVGAGI. The CDR3 DNA reads TGTACCAGCAGTTACTCGAGATGGGGAGGGATTGAAGCTTTCTTT. It is translated as CTSSYSRWGGIEAFF.

Worth noting for this clonotype: A much larger clone sits a single nucleotide away, making a read error possible. The rearrangement links TRBV6-5 to TRBJ1-2, with TRBD1 identical over 9 bases. V was clipped by 7 bases and J by 4 bases; unmatched bases: 7. This CDR3 comprises 14 residues. Germline CDR1 reads MNHEY; CDR2 reads SVGAGI. Here the CDR3 DNA reads TGTGCCAGCACCGGGACAGGGACGCTCTATGGCTACACCTTC. Translation: CASTGTGTLYGYTF.

About this clonotype: Relative to the germline gene, one junction end is altered; a read error may explain this. The CDR3 spells CASTLTSAGPNYGYTF. The CDR3 coding sequence is TGTGCTAGCACTTTGACCTCGGCAGGCCCCAACTATGGCTACACCTTC. The J gene is TRBJ1-2, the V gene TRBV12-3 or TRBV12-4; D is unclear. The CDR3 extends over 16 amino acids.

A word on this clonotype: A clone one base away is much larger, so this may be a read error. This chain connects TRBV6-6 to TRBJ1-5, with D unclear. CDR1 and CDR2 (germline): MNHNY, SVGAGI (reference sequence). This CDR3 has 15 amino acids. The V end was cut by 6 bases, the J end by 6 bases, with 18 bases between. The CDR3 loop reads CASSRRKEGSQPQHF. The CDR3 DNA reads TGTGCCAGCAGCCGCAGGAAGGAAGGGAGTCAGCCCCAGCATTTT.

About this clonotype: A much larger clone differs by one base, so this may be a read error. This sequence joins TRBV29-1 and TRBJ2-2, with D unresolved. Germline V gives CDR1 SQVTM, CDR2 ANQGSEA. The CDR3 runs 13 residues. V was clipped by 7 bases and J by 1 base, with 10 bases between them. CDR3 loop: CSAVWKNTGELFF. The CDR3 coding sequence is TGCAGCGCTGTCTGGAAGAACACCGGGGAGCTGTTTTTT.

The chain joins TRBV28 to TRBJ1-5; perhaps TRBD1 as D (5 bases). The CDR3 consists of 15 residues. The V gene's germline CDR1 is MDHEN and CDR2 SYDVKM. Trimming took off 4 bases at V and 7 bases at J, with 17 bases between the two ends. CDR3 DNA: TGTGCCAGCAGTTCCCCAGGTGGCAGGGAGCAGCCCCAGCATTTT. It specifies CASSSPGGREQPQHF.

This clonotype showed up just a few times. The missing conserved phenylalanine or tryptophan at the end of this CDR3 makes a read error likely. The CDR3 reads CASKIDRENTEAFL. DNA for the CDR3: TGTGCCAGCAAAATAGACAGGGAGAACACTGAAGCTTTCCTT. The genes are TRBV12-3 or TRBV12-4 and TRBJ1-1, with 7 bases that match TRBD1. This CDR3 region has 14 residues. With V trimmed by 7 bases and J by 1 base, 6 bases remained unmatched.